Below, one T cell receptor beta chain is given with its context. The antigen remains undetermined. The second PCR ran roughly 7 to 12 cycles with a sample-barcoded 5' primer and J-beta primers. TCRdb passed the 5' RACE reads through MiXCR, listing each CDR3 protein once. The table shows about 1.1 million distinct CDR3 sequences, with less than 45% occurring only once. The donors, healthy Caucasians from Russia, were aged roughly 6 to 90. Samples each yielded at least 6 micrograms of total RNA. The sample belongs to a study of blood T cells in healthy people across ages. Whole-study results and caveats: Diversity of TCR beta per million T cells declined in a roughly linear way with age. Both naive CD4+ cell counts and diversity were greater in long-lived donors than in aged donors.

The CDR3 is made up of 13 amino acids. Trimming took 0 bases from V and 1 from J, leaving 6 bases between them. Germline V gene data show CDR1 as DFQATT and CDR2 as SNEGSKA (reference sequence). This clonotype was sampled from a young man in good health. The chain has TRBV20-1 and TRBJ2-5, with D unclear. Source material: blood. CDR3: CSAREWFQETQYF. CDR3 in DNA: TGCAGTGCTAGAGAGTGGTTCCAAGAGACCCAGTACTTC.